This entry lists 32 T cell receptor beta chains sequenced from one sample in a study of blood T cell repertoires in COVID-19. Profiled with immunoSEQ multiplex PCR; TCRdb holds only in-frame clones, not every one. Of about 120,000 clones in the sample, about two thirds were seen once. Input material: peripheral blood. The receptors were gathered from a human donor with acute or convalescent COVID-19. The donor label of this sample is uncertain.

This clone was picked up a small number of times. This chain connects TRBV12-3 or TRBV12-4 to TRBJ2-5; no reliable D call. There are 11 residues in the CDR3. Trimming removed 5 bases at V and 5 bases at J, with 6 bases between. DNA of the CDR3: TGTGCCAGCAGTCCCGGGGAGACCCAGTACTTC. Translating gives CASSPGETQYF.

The chain couples TRBV15 to TRBJ1-5; no firm D call. Germline CDR1 and CDR2: LNHNV and YYDKDF (reference sequence). The CDR3 spans 14 residues. Trimming took 2 bases from V and 6 from J, leaving 11 bases between them. The CDR3 nucleotides read TGTGCCACCAGCAGACCCCAGGCCCCTCAGCCCCAGCATTTT. Its translation: CATSRPQAPQPQHF.

This clone has just a few counts. This sequence joins TRBV13 and TRBJ2-5; TRBD2 matches 15 bases. The CDR3 is 18 amino acids. The ends lost 5 bases at V and 2 bases at J; junction bases unmatched: 9. Looked up from germline, CDR1 is PRHDT and CDR2 is FYEKMQ (reference sequence). The CDR3 DNA is TGTGCCAGCAGCCTATACCCAGGACTAGCGGGGGGGCAAGAGACCCAGTACTTC. Translated, it gives CASSLYPGLAGGQETQYF.

The chain couples TRBV6-1 to TRBJ1-2; 7 bases line up with TRBD1. The junction had 5 bases not matched to a gene; V was cut back by 3 bases and J by 4 bases. Per germline, CDR1 MNHNS and CDR2 SASEGT. The CDR3 has 14 residues. The CDR3 DNA follows: TGTGCCAGCAGTGATGTACAGGGGCTCTATGGCTACACCTTC. Its protein product is CASSDVQGLYGYTF.

This clone was counted between two and nine times. The V call is TRBV7-9, the J call TRBJ2-2; TRBD2 is a possible D gene (6 bases). Germline V CDR1 and CDR2: SEHNR, FQNEAQ (reference sequence). V lost 4 bases and J lost 9, with 21 bases in between. The length of the CDR3 is 16 residues. The CDR3 spells CASSWGVRSTDRELFF. The CDR3 DNA sequence: TGTGCCAGCAGCTGGGGGGTGAGGTCGACTGACCGGGAGCTGTTTTTT.

This chain uses TRBV7-3 with TRBJ2-3; 12 positions agree with TRBD2. The CDR3 spans 15 residues. The junction had 3 bases not matched to a gene; V was cut back by 4 bases and J by 4 bases. The germline CDR1 and CDR2 sequences are SGHTA and FQGTGA. In DNA, the CDR3 is TGTGCCAGCAGCTCTCTAGCGGGGGGGGCAGATACGCAGTATTTT. Its protein product is CASSSLAGGADTQYF.

There are a few counts of this clone. CDR3 nucleotides: TGTGCCAGCTCACCACTAACAGGGGGCCAGAACACTGAAGCTTTCTTT. As protein: CASSPLTGGQNTEAFF. The V call is TRBV18, the J call TRBJ1-1; 9 nucleotides match TRBD1. V shed 1 base and J 1 base; nucleotides not matched to a gene: 4. The germline CDR1 and CDR2 sequences are KGHSH and LQKENI. The CDR3 consists of 16 residues.

This clone was picked up a small number of times. V gene TRBV11-3 combines with J gene TRBJ2-7; the D is unclear. In germline, CDR1 is SGHNT, CDR2 YENEEA. The V end lost 1 base, the J end lost 2 bases, and 12 bases lay between the germline ends. The CDR3 consists of 15 residues. This CDR3 is CASSLGASKTYEQYF. The CDR3 region has the DNA TGTGCCAGCAGCTTAGGGGCCAGCAAAACCTACGAGCAGTACTTC.

This chain joins TRBV27 and TRBJ2-1; TRBD2 is a possible D gene (5 bases). Trimming stripped 4 bases from V and 4 bases from J, with 17 bases between. CDR3 size: 16 residues. Looked up from germline, CDR1 is MNHEY and CDR2 is SMNVEV (reference sequence). The CDR3: CASSSYGTRGYNEQFF. The CDR3 DNA is TGTGCCAGCAGTTCGTACGGTACTAGAGGTTACAATGAGCAGTTCTTC.

CDR3 DNA sequence: TGTGCCAGCCGCCGGGGGACAGGGAGTGAAAAACTGTTTTTT. This sequence encodes CASRRGTGSEKLFF. V and J are TRBV19 and TRBJ1-4; TRBD1 matches 9 bases. V lost 9 bases to trimming and J lost 7 bases; unmatched junction nucleotides: 9. The CDR3 extends over 14 amino acids. Germline V gives CDR1 LNHDA, CDR2 SQIVND (reference sequence).

The chain carries TRBV7-8 and TRBJ1-2; D is unresolved. Trimming took off 1 base at V and 3 bases at J, with 15 bases between the two ends. Germline CDR1 SGHVS, CDR2 FQNEAQ. The CDR3 contains 16 residues. The CDR3 protein is CASSLGVGRLDYGYTF. In nucleotides, the CDR3 is TGTGCCAGCAGCTTAGGGGTTGGCAGGCTTGACTATGGCTACACCTTC.

The chain carries TRBV19 and TRBJ1-6; D call uncertain. V lost 5 bases and J lost 9, with 17 bases in between. This CDR3 spans 15 amino acids. Germline V gene lookup returns CDR1 LNHDA and CDR2 SQIVND (reference sequence). The chain's CDR3 is CASSPFESQRSPLHF. CDR3 nucleotides: TGTGCCAGTAGTCCGTTTGAGAGCCAGCGTTCACCCCTCCACTTT.

Note on this clone: The sample has other DNA sequences that encode this CDR3 too. The chain joins TRBV18 to TRBJ2-5; no firm D call. This CDR3 region has 12 residues. The ends were cut back, 6 bases at V and 5 bases at J, with 10 bases in the middle. CDR1 KGHSH and CDR2 LQKENI come from the germline V gene. CDR3 sequence (DNA): TGTGCCAGCTCGCCGACGAGGGAGACCCAGTACTTC. This translates into CASSPTRETQYF.

The chain has TRBV7-2 and TRBJ1-4; the D is unclear. The CDR3 runs to 15 residues. The V end lost 5 bases, the J end lost 7 bases, and 17 bases lay between the germline ends. Germline CDR1 SGHTA, CDR2 FQGNSA. In DNA form, the CDR3 reads TGTGCCAGCAGCGCGGAGGGAGGTCCCAGTGAAAAACTGTTTTTT. Translating it yields CASSAEGGPSEKLFF.

This chain links TRBV27 with TRBJ1-5, with D uncertain. The V gene's germline CDR1 is MNHEY and CDR2 SMNVEV (reference sequence). V lost 5 bases and J 6 bases, leaving 14 bases between the germline ends. The CDR3 is made up of 14 amino acids. The CDR3 coding sequence is TGTGCCAGCAGTCCAAAGTGGTCTATTCAGCCCCAGCATTTT. Protein sequence: CASSPKWSIQPQHF.

The rearrangement uses TRBV6-5 and TRBJ1-5; 7 bases fit TRBD1. This CDR3 has 14 amino acids. Trimming took 7 bases from V and 3 from J; bases not matched to a gene: 6. Germline CDR1 is MNHEY and CDR2 is SVGAGI. The CDR3 is CASNLGQLNQPQHF. As DNA, the CDR3 is TGTGCCAGCAATCTGGGACAGCTCAATCAGCCCCAGCATTTT.

The V gene is TRBV5-4, the J gene TRBJ2-1; TRBD1 matches at 8 bases. V dropped 4 bases and J dropped 8; count of bases not matched to a gene: 11. The germline V gene has CDR1 SGHNT and CDR2 YYREEE (reference sequence). The CDR3 is 15 amino acids. CDR3: CASSPKRTGRDEQFF. CDR3 in DNA: TGTGCCAGCAGCCCGAAGAGGACAGGGCGGGATGAGCAGTTCTTC.

The V gene is TRBV7-6, the J gene TRBJ2-1; TRBD1 matches at 9 bases. CDR1 and CDR2 (germline): SGHVS, FNYEAQ. CDR3 length equals 15 residues. After removal of 4 bases from V and 9 bases from J, the junction contained 10 bases not matched to a gene. The CDR3 DNA sequence: TGTGCCAGCAGCTCCCGGGACAGGGCGAGGGGTGAGCAGTTCTTC. It encodes CASSSRDRARGEQFF.

V and J are TRBV2 and TRBJ2-1; 10 nucleotides agree with TRBD1. Per germline, CDR1 SNHLY and CDR2 FYNNEI. CDR3 length: 13 amino acids. The V gene end was trimmed by 4 bases and the J gene end by 10 bases; junction bases not matched to a gene: 4. The CDR3 DNA sequence: TGTGCCAGCAGTGCGGGACAGGGGTTCGAGCAGTTCTTC. Encoded protein: CASSAGQGFEQFF.

This clone came up a few times. The V gene is TRBV5-1, the J gene TRBJ1-3; D is ambiguous. The V and J ends lost 4 bases and 3 bases respectively, with 20 bases between them. Germline V gene data show CDR1 as SGHRS and CDR2 as YFSETQ. The CDR3 extends over 17 amino acids. The CDR3 DNA is TGCGCCAGCAGCCTCCGTTGGTCGGGAATTGGTGGAAACACCATATATTTT. It is translated as CASSLRWSGIGGNTIYF. The whole variable domain, filled in from reference TRBV5-1 and TRBJ1-3, reads KAGVTQTPRYLIKTRGQQVTLSCSPISGHRSVSWYQQTPGQGLQFLFEYFSETQRNKGNFPGRFSGRQFSNSRSEMNVSTLELGDSALYLCASSLRWSGIGGNTIYFGEGSWLTVV.

The V gene is TRBV10-3, the J gene TRBJ1-4; tentatively, D is TRBD1 (6 bases). Germline V gives CDR1 ENHRY, CDR2 SYGVKD. The V and J ends lost 4 bases and 6 bases respectively, with 15 bases between them. The CDR3 runs to 15 residues. The chain's CDR3 is CAISGGLGADEKLFF. CDR3 DNA: TGTGCCATCAGTGGGGGTTTGGGGGCCGATGAAAAACTGTTTTTT.

V usage is TRBV7-2 and J usage is TRBJ1-1; D perhaps matches TRBD1 (6 bases). Trimming stripped 5 bases from V and 3 bases from J, with 13 bases between. The CDR3 consists of 14 residues. Germline CDR1 is SGHTA and CDR2 is FQGNSA. CDR3 residues: CASSVQGGDTEAFF. The CDR3 coding sequence is TGTGCCAGCAGCGTACAGGGAGGGGACACTGAAGCTTTCTTT.

This rearrangement joins TRBV29-1 to TRBJ1-2; 9 bases fit TRBD1. This CDR3 spans 16 amino acids. Germline V lookup: CDR1 SQVTM, CDR2 ANQGSEA. The trim removed 3 bases at V and 7 bases at J, leaving 15 bases unmatched. Here the CDR3 DNA reads TGCAGCGTTGACAACCGGGACAGGGATGGCGGTCGTGGCTACACCTTC. Translation: CSVDNRDRDGGRGYTF. The whole variable domain, filled in from reference TRBV29-1 and TRBJ1-2, reads SAVISQKPSRDICQRGTSLTIQCQVDSQVTMMFWYRQQPGQSLTLIATANQGSEATYESGFVIDKFPISRPNLTFSTLTVSNMSPEDSSIYLCSVDNRDRDGGRGYTFGSGTRLTVV.

The genes are TRBV28 and TRBJ1-2, with D hard to call. CDR1 MDHEN and CDR2 SYDVKM come from the germline V gene. The CDR3 is 13 residues long. V dropped 5 bases and J dropped 3 bases, with 10 bases sitting between them. As DNA, the CDR3 is TGTGCCAGCAGTGGGAGGAATGACTATGGCTACACCTTC. Protein product: CASSGRNDYGYTF.

For the CDR3, the DNA is TGTGCCAGCAGCGCGGGACTCCCTAGCACAGATACGCAGTATTTT. Translation gives CASSAGLPSTDTQYF. The J gene is TRBJ2-3, the V gene TRBV7-6; D may be TRBD2 (6 bases). This CDR3 contains 15 residues. CDR1 is SGHVS and CDR2 is FNYEAQ in the germline V gene. The V end lost 5 bases, the J end lost 0 bases, and 12 bases lay between the germline ends.

The V gene is TRBV19, the J gene TRBJ1-1; TRBD1 is a possible D gene (5 bases). The CDR3 has 15 residues. CDR1 and CDR2 from the germline V gene are LNHDA and SQIVND (reference sequence). Trimming took 5 bases from V and 0 from J, leaving 13 bases between them. CDR3 nucleotide sequence: TGTGCCAGTAGTCCAGAGGACACCTTGAACACTGAAGCTTTCTTT. It is translated as CASSPEDTLNTEAFF.

The V and J genes are TRBV3-1 (or the pseudogene TRBV3-2) and TRBJ1-2; 10 bases are a match to TRBD1. The CDR3 runs to 16 residues. V shed 4 bases and J 2 bases; nucleotides not matched to a gene: 7. Germline V gene sequence: CDR1 LGHDT, CDR2 YNNKEL (reference sequence). CDR3 coding DNA: TGTGCCAGCAGCCCCAGGGGGGGACAGGGGAACTATGGCTACACCTTC. Its protein product is CASSPRGGQGNYGYTF.

The rearrangement joins TRBV28 to TRBJ2-3; 10 bases line up with TRBD2. V shed 4 bases, J shed 6 bases, and the junction held 10 bases outside the gene matches. In germline, CDR1 is MDHEN, CDR2 SYDVKM. CDR3 size: 16 residues. CDR3 residues: CASSSPLSGGPDTQYF. The CDR3 DNA is TGTGCCAGCAGTTCACCTCTTAGCGGGGGGCCGGATACGCAGTATTTT.

A single count supports this clone. The chain couples TRBV18 to TRBJ1-1; 7 bases agree with TRBD1. V dropped 6 bases and J dropped 6; count of bases not matched to a gene: 4. CDR1 and CDR2 from the germline V gene are KGHSH and LQKENI. There are 12 residues in the CDR3. CDR3 region: CASSKGTAEAFF. CDR3 coding DNA: TGTGCCAGCTCGAAAGGGACAGCTGAAGCTTTCTTT. The full variable domain, completed using reference TRBV18 and TRBJ1-1, is NAGVMQNPRHLVRRRGQEARLRCSPMKGHSHVYWYRQLPEEGLKFMVYLQKENIIDESGMPKERFSAEFPKEGPSILRIQQVVRGDSAAYFCASSKGTAEAFFGQGTRLTVV.

The chain is built from TRBV6-2 or TRBV6-3 and TRBJ2-5, with D possibly matching TRBD1 (5 bases). This CDR3 comprises 13 residues. Per the germline V gene, CDR1 is MNHEY and CDR2 is SVGEGT. The V and J ends lost 6 bases and 8 bases respectively, with 16 bases between them. Here the CDR3 DNA reads TGTGCCAGCAGCCCCCCAGGGCCGAGAACCCAGTACTTC. Protein: CASSPPGPRTQYF.

V gene TRBV6-5 combines with J gene TRBJ1-1; TRBD1 aligns across 11 bases. The CDR3 totals 14 residues. V lost 2 bases, J lost 10 bases, and 6 bases stayed unmatched. Per germline, CDR1 MNHEY and CDR2 SVGAGI. CDR3 coding DNA: TGTGCCAGCAGTTACACCGGACAGGGGGCGCGAGCTTTCTTT. Its translation is CASSYTGQGARAFF.

The rearrangement uses TRBV19 and TRBJ1-1, with 8 nucleotides matching TRBD1. Germline trimming cut 3 bases from V and 3 bases from J; bases unmatched to any gene: 6. The CDR3 has 15 amino acids. Germline assignment: CDR1 LNHDA and CDR2 SQIVND (reference sequence). CDR3 in DNA: TGTGCCAGTAGTATTTCAGGGGGCAGCGACACTGAAGCTTTCTTT. Translating it yields CASSISGGSDTEAFF.